A selection of T cell receptor beta chains follows, all from one sample in a study of blood T cells in healthy people across ages. TCRdb redid the calling of the 5' RACE reads with MiXCR, one entry per CDR3 protein. The table lists approximately 800,000 distinct CDR3 sequences, around 25% of them singletons. This sample also belongs to another study, concerning T cells of mothers and their children.

Sequences were obtained from blood. The receptor source for this set is a boy aged 5-17 years in good health. Both conserved end residues are part of each CDR3. A D gene is named only where the DNA matches it firmly. For some rows the clone size is stated as once, few or many, or as a class when expanded; others skip it.

>TRBJ2-7|TRBD2|-|TRBV29-1
TGCAGCGCCCGAGGGACTAGCGGGCAGTACGAGCAGTACTTC
CSARGTSGQYEQYF
>TRBJ2-7|TRBD2|-|TRBV7-6
TGTGCCAGCAGTCCTAGCGGGAGAGGGTCCTACGAGCAGTACTTC
CASSPSGRGSYEQYF
>TRBJ2-6|-|few|TRBV19
TGTGCCAGTAGGTTGGTGAGCTCTGGGGCCAACGTCCTGACTTTC
CASRLVSSGANVLTF
>TRBJ2-1|-|-|TRBV19
TGTGCCAGTAGTATTCACCAACAAGTGGGAAATGAGCAGTTCTTC
CASSIHQQVGNEQFF
>TRBJ2-5|TRBD2|few|TRBV28
TGTGCCAGCAGCAAAACGGGGGGAGGAGAGACCCAGTACTTC
CASSKTGGGETQYF
>TRBJ2-7|-|-|TRBV15
TGTGCCACCAGCAAAAATGCCGACGGAGGCGAGCAGTACTTC
CATSKNADGGEQYF
>TRBJ2-1|-|-|TRBV10-3
TGTGCCATCAGTGAGGACCTGGGGCCATACAATGAGCAGTTCTTC
CAISEDLGPYNEQFF
>TRBJ2-2|-|many|TRBV5-1
TGCGCCAGCAGCTTGGCCCCGAACACCGGGGAGCTGTTTTTT
CASSLAPNTGELFF
>TRBJ2-5|-|many|TRBV20-1
TGCAGTGCCGCAGGGCGGGGGCCTCAAGAGACCCAGTACTTC
CSAAGRGPQETQYF
>TRBJ2-2|TRBD1|-|TRBV6-4
TGTGCCAGCCAGACAGGGGGCGGCACCGGGGAGCTGTTTTTT
CASQTGGGTGELFF
>TRBJ2-7|-|-|TRBV6-6
TGTGCCTCCCATAGGGGGGGCGAGCAGTACTTC
CASHRGGEQYF
>TRBJ1-2|TRBD1|once|TRBV29-1
TGCAGCGCCGACAGGGGATATGGCTACACCTTC
CSADRGYGYTF
>TRBJ2-4|TRBD2|-|TRBV20-1
TGCAGTGCTAGTATAGGGAGGGACATTCAGTACTTC
CSASIGRDIQYF
>TRBJ2-3|TRBD1|-|TRBV11-3
TGTGCCAGCAGCCGGTCCGGGACAGGGGGAGGAGATACGCAGTATTTT
CASSRSGTGGGDTQYF
>TRBJ1-1|-|-|TRBV5-1
TGCGCCAGCAGCTACGGGCTCCTTGACACCGAAGCTTTCTTT
CASSYGLLDTEAFF
>TRBJ2-3|TRBD2|-|TRBV6-4
TGTGCCAGCAGTGGCCTAGCGGGGGACCACACAGATACGCAGTATTTT
CASSGLAGDHTDTQYF
>TRBJ2-7|TRBD1|few|TRBV9
TGTGCCAGCAGCGTAGGAGCAGGGGGTAGCGAGCAGTACTTC
CASSVGAGGSEQYF
>TRBJ1-1|TRBD1|few|TRBV29-1
TGCAGCGTTAGCGATACAGGGGGGGGCACTGAAGCTTTCTTT
CSVSDTGGGTEAFF
>TRBJ2-2|-|few|TRBV4-1
TGCGCCAGCAGCCAAGGAACAGTTGGCTTCGACACCGGGGAGCTGTTTTTT
CASSQGTVGFDTGELFF
>TRBJ2-1|TRBD2|-|TRBV10-3
TGTGCCATCACTAGCGGGCAAAATGAGCAGTTCTTC
CAITSGQNEQFF
>TRBJ2-7|-|once|TRBV6-1
TGTGCCAGCAGTCCATGGGTTTCGTACGAGCAGTACTTC
CASSPWVSYEQYF
>TRBJ1-6|-|few|TRBV10-3
TGTGCCATCAGTGAGCCACCGGGTCGTAATTCACCCCTCCACTTT
CAISEPPGRNSPLHF
>TRBJ2-1|-|few|TRBV25-1
TGTGCCAGCAGTGAATTGGAGAGGATAGGCAATGAGCAGTTCTTC
CASSELERIGNEQFF
>TRBJ1-2|TRBD1|-|TRBV2
TGTGCCAGCACCCGGACAGGGCCCTATGGCTACACCTTC
CASTRTGPYGYTF
>TRBJ1-4|-|-|TRBV20-1
TGCAGTGCTAGACACATTTCACCCGGTGAAAAACTGTTTTTT
CSARHISPGEKLFF
>TRBJ2-1|TRBD1|-|TRBV7-8
TGTGCCAGCAGCCCAAGGGTGGGACAGGGGTATGAGCAGTTCTTC
CASSPRVGQGYEQFF